This TCR beta chain was sequenced during a study of cytomegalovirus exposure and HLA in healthy donors. PCR used 60 Vbeta primers and 13 Jbeta primers. Generated by immunoSEQ multiplex PCR, the TCRdb table keeps only in-frame clones and is missing some. The sample contains more than 150,000 clones, approximately 88% of which appear only once. Trimming cost V 5 bases and J 0 bases, with 11 bases left between them. Germline V CDR1 and CDR2: SGHNT, YENEEA. This CDR3 region has 14 residues. The chain couples TRBV11-3 to TRBJ2-7, with unresolved D. The sequencing input was PBMCs. The clonotype comes from a woman in her forties or fifties in good health and CMV-seropositive. Here the CDR3 reads CASSPTRSSYEQYF. CDR3 sequence (DNA): TGTGCCAGCAGCCCGACGAGGAGCTCCTACGAGCAGTACTTC. Drawing the rest from reference TRBV11-3 and TRBJ2-7, the complete variable domain is EAGVVQSPRYKIIEKKQPVAFWCNPISGHNTLYWYLQNLGQGPELLIRYENEEAVDDSQLPKDRFSAERLKGVDSTLKIQPAELGDSAVYLCASSPTRSSYEQYFGPGTRLTVT.